The TCR beta chain under discussion was sequenced for a study of blood T cell repertoires in COVID-19. Study details: The cDNA or gDNA used as material had been derived from T cells, B-cell-depleted T cells, or PBMCs.

How the authors handled the data: From reference gene primer amplification, estimates of nucleated cell counts were derived. The assay was immunoSEQ multiplex PCR, and TCRdb's table has in-frame clones only and misses some. V, J and clone size are those of that table, while D and trimming were read from the DNA. Found here are around 150,000 clones, about 88% of them singletons; the top ten hold under 8.5%. The sample comprised peripheral blood. The TCR originated in a woman aged 55-70 years with COVID-19, enrolled during active disease.

This chain's CDR3 is CASSQGRRGEKLFF. In nucleotides, the CDR3 is TGCGCCAGCAGCCAGGGACGCAGGGGTGAAAAACTGTTTTTT. The J gene is TRBJ1-4, the V gene TRBV5-1, with D perhaps matching TRBD1 (6 bases). Germline-derived CDR1 and CDR2 are SGHRS and YFSETQ. The CDR3 has 14 amino acids. Trimming pared 4 bases from V and 7 bases from J, leaving 14 bases between.